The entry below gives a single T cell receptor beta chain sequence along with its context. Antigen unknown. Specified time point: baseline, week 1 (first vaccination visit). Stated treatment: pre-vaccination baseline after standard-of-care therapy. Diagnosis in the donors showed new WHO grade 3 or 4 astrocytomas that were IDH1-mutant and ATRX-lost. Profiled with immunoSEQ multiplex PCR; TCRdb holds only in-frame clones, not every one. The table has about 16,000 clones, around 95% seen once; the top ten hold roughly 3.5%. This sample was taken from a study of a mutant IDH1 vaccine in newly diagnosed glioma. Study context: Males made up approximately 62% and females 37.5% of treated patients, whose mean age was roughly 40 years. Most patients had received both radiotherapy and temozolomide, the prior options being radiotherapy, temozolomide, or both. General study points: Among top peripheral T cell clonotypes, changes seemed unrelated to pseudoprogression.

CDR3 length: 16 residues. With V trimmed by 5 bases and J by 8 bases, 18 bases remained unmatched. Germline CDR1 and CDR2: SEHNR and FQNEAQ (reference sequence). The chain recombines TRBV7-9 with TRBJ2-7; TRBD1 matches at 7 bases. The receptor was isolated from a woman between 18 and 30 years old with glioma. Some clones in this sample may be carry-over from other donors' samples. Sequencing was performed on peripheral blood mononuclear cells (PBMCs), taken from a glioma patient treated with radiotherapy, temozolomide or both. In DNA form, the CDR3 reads TGTGCCAGCAGCCATTTTTTGGTAGGGGGCGTTTACAAGCAGTACTTC. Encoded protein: CASSHFLVGGVYKQYF.